This entry is about one TCR beta chain. The CDR3 runs to 14 residues. After removal of 0 bases from V and 7 bases from J, the junction contained 5 bases not matched to a gene. Germline CDR1 reads SEHNR; CDR2 reads FQNEAQ (reference sequence). In the original processing: Reference gene primer amplification gave estimated nucleated cell counts. Some clones are missing from TCRdb's copy, which holds only in-frame ones; the method was immunoSEQ multiplex PCR. V, J and clone size derive from that table, while D and trimming were established from the DNA sequence. The data contain 45,000 to 55,000 clones, about 90% of them singletons. The record originates from a study of blood T cell repertoires in COVID-19. Study summary: The origin of the acute and convalescent COVID-19 samples was the United States, Italy and Spain. From T cells, B-cell-depleted T cells, or PBMCs came the material, which was cDNA or gDNA.

The V call is TRBV7-9, the J call TRBJ1-1, with 7 bases identical to TRBD1. Specimen: peripheral blood. This sequence was found in a human donor in a cohort sampled during active COVID-19. The CDR3, as DNA: TGTGCCAGCAGCTTAGCGGGACAGAGAAATGAAGCTTTCTTT. Protein product: CASSLAGQRNEAFF.